These T cell receptor beta chains were read from a single sample in a study of post-analysis software for immune sequencing data. TCRdb recomputed calls from the PCR reads with MiXCR, one row per CDR3 protein. The table has 400,000 to 500,000 distinct CDR3 sequences, roughly 38% seen once. Sequencing input: blood. Receptors were obtained from a girl under 10 years old with multiple sclerosis. Each CDR3 is given with its conserved first and last residue. The D gene is left open where the match is weak. Size is omitted from some rows. Given values are once, few, many or a class for expanded clones.

CDR3aa,CDR3nt,v_gene,abundance,j_gene,d_gene
CSVAGTSANNEQFF,TGCAGCGTCGCCGGGACTAGCGCTAACAATGAGCAGTTCTTC,TRBV29-1,few,TRBJ2-1,TRBD2
CASSLFDYADSNTEAFF,TGTGCCAGCAGCTTGTTCGATTATGCGGACTCGAACACTGAAGCTTTCTTT,TRBV5-8,NA,TRBJ1-1,NA
CSAPDSSSYNSPLHF,TGCAGTGCTCCAGACAGTTCCTCCTATAATTCACCCCTCCACTTT,TRBV20-1,few,TRBJ1-6,NA
CSVVWGNSNQPQHF,TGCAGCGTTGTATGGGGGAACAGCAATCAGCCCCAGCATTTT,TRBV29-1,few,TRBJ1-5,NA
CSASPRAYNEQFF,TGCAGTGCTAGCCCGCGGGCCTACAATGAGCAGTTCTTC,TRBV20-1,few,TRBJ2-1,NA
CASSQGGNQPQHF,TGTGCCAGCTCACAGGGAGGCAATCAGCCCCAGCATTTT,TRBV18,NA,TRBJ1-5,NA
CASSPETGPYNEQFF,TGTGCCAGCAGTCCCGAGACAGGGCCGTACAATGAGCAGTTCTTC,TRBV6-1,NA,TRBJ2-1,TRBD1
CASSQLSGGNYEQYF,TGCGCCAGCAGCCAATTGTCGGGAGGTAATTACGAGCAGTACTTC,TRBV4-1,NA,TRBJ2-7,TRBD2
CASSVNTLASANRYNEQFF,TGTGCCAGCAGCGTAAACACATTGGCTAGCGCTAACCGCTACAATGAGCAGTTCTTC,TRBV9,NA,TRBJ2-1,NA
CASSHRTTSGDRNEQFF,TGTGCCAGCAGCCACAGAACGACTAGCGGAGACCGCAATGAGCAGTTCTTC,TRBV7-2,few,TRBJ2-1,TRBD2
CASSIEGTEAFF,TGTGCCAGCAGTATAGAAGGTACTGAAGCTTTCTTT,TRBV28,NA,TRBJ1-1,NA
CASSFIGTTGADTQYF,TGTGCCAGCAGCTTCATAGGGACTACCGGGGCAGATACGCAGTATTTT,TRBV7-2,NA,TRBJ2-3,TRBD2
CSARDYRLADSYEQYF,TGCAGTGCTAGAGATTATCGGCTAGCGGACTCCTACGAGCAGTACTTC,TRBV20-1,NA,TRBJ2-7,TRBD2
CASKRSQGAYEQYF,TGTGCCAGCAAGAGGTCCCAGGGGGCCTACGAGCAGTACTTC,TRBV2,NA,TRBJ2-7,TRBD1
CSAEVGTGNEQYF,TGCAGCGCTGAAGTCGGGACAGGCAACGAGCAGTACTTC,TRBV29-1,NA,TRBJ2-7,TRBD1
CADGRTSGQGGTDTQYF,TGCGCTGATGGACGGACTAGCGGTCAAGGAGGCACAGATACGCAGTATTTT,TRBV20-1,few,TRBJ2-3,TRBD2
CASSPVEGTPQYF,TGTGCCAGCAGCCCGGTGGAGGGGACTCCCCAGTACTTC,TRBV12-3/TRBV12-4,NA,TRBJ2-5,NA
CASSPSGTGAEQYF,TGTGCCAGCAGTCCCTCCGGGACAGGGGCCGAGCAGTACTTC,TRBV6-5,many,TRBJ2-7,TRBD1
CSASQGQGNGGYTF,TGCAGTGCTAGCCAAGGACAGGGTAATGGTGGCTACACCTTC,TRBV20-1,NA,TRBJ1-2,TRBD1
CASSGPGMPNYGYTF,TGTGCCAGCAGCGGGCCGGGAATGCCTAACTATGGCTACACCTTC,TRBV9,NA,TRBJ1-2,NA